This T cell receptor beta chain was retrieved from a study of identical twins. The CDR3 has 14 residues. In germline, CDR1 is KGHDR, CDR2 SFDVKD. V lost 5 bases to trimming and J lost 1 base, with 10 bases between them. TCRdb reprocessed the 5' RACE reads via MiXCR and lists one record per CDR3 protein. Of 500,000 to 550,000 distinct CDR3 sequences detected, under 25% appear once; the ten largest clones hold around 0.48%. In its sample, this clonotype was seen a few times. In addition, the sample was reused for a study of yellow fever vaccine responses in identical twins.

The chain joins TRBV24-1 to TRBJ2-5, with D tentatively TRBD2 (5 bases). Sequencing was done on a sample of CD4+ T cells sorted from blood. The TCR sequence derives from a woman aged 18-30 years in good health. The CDR3 coding sequence is TGTGCCACCAGTGGAGGGCAGCTCCAAGAGACCCAGTACTTC. This sequence encodes CATSGGQLQETQYF.